This TCR beta chain is from a study of technical replicates of blood from a few donors. The CDR3 sequence is 12 residues long. Trimming cost V 5 bases and J 7 bases, with 9 bases left between them. Germline assignment: CDR1 SGHTA and CDR2 FQGNSA. Measured with immunoSEQ multiplex PCR; TCRdb has only the in-frame clones, and not every one. The table shows about 97,000 clones, with about 95% occurring only once. The sequencing sample was made of T cells isolated from PBMCs. The V and J genes are TRBV7-2 and TRBJ2-1; D uncertain. The receptor's source is a human donor in good health. The CDR3 nucleotides are TGTGCCAGCAGCCCCGGGTGGAATGAGCAGTTCTTC. Translation: CASSPGWNEQFF.